This passage covers 17 T cell receptor beta chains from one sample sequenced in a study of T cells in Graves' hyperthyroidism and ophthalmopathy. Template material for amplifying TCR beta CDR3 regions consisted of RNA transcripts. TCR CDR3 regions were first amplified by RT-PCR with HTBI primers. MiXCR, applied by TCRdb to the multiplex PCR reads, yields one record per CDR3 protein. The sample has some 400,000 distinct CDR3 sequences; approximately 13% are singletons. Sequencing was performed on blood. The source of these receptors is a woman aged 60-75 years with Graves' hyperthyroidism.

This clonotype was detected many times. The chain combines TRBV12-5 with TRBJ2-1; a weak D match, TRBD2 (6 bases). V lost 3 bases and J 0 bases, leaving 6 bases between the germline ends. CDR1 and CDR2 from the germline V gene are LGHNT and FRNRAP. The CDR3 runs 14 residues. CDR3 sequence: CASGFGSSYNEQFF. Written as DNA, the CDR3 is TGTGCTAGTGGTTTCGGGAGCTCCTACAATGAGCAGTTCTTC.

In its sample, this clonotype was seen a few times. Mismatch with germline at one junction end may stem from a read error. The CDR3 is CATSDTVAGAGNEQFF. DNA for the CDR3: TGTGCTACCAGTGATACCGTAGCGGGAGCAGGGAATGAGCAGTTCTTC. This chain links TRBV24-1 with TRBJ2-1; 9 positions match TRBD2. The V gene's germline CDR1 is KGHDR and CDR2 SFDVKD. This CDR3 region has 16 residues.

In regard to this clonotype: A much larger clone lies a single base off, so this may be a read error. The chain is built from TRBV20-1 and TRBJ2-7; D is perhaps TRBD1 or TRBD2 (5 bases each). Germline values: CDR1 DFQATT, CDR2 SNEGSKA (reference sequence). The CDR3 has 13 residues. The CDR3 here is CSARDRDGYGQYF. DNA for the CDR3: TGCAGTGCTAGAGATCGGGACGGCTACGGGCAGTACTTC.

This clonotype appeared many times. The chain is built from TRBV20-1 and TRBJ2-2; TRBD2 agrees at 7 bases. The trim removed 6 bases at V and 4 bases at J, leaving 11 bases unmatched. The CDR3 contains 15 residues. Looked up from germline, CDR1 is DFQATT and CDR2 is SNEGSKA (reference sequence). The CDR3 loop is CSALQGGRFTGELFF. The CDR3 DNA reads TGCAGTGCCCTTCAGGGCGGGAGATTCACCGGGGAGCTGTTTTTT.

This clonotype was detected many times. The chain recombines TRBV12-3 or TRBV12-4 with TRBJ1-1, with a tentative D call TRBD1 (5 bases). The germline V and J ends were trimmed by 6 bases and 0 bases, with 11 bases remaining between them. The CDR3 is 14 residues long. In DNA, the CDR3 is TGTGCCAGCAGCCTGGACACTATGAACACTGAAGCTTTCTTT. Translating gives CASSLDTMNTEAFF.

This clonotype was seen repeatedly, ten times or more. CDR3 residues: CASSDIRDTPYEQYF. CDR3 nucleotide sequence: TGTGCCAGCAGTGACATAAGGGACACCCCCTACGAGCAGTACTTC. The rearrangement links TRBV6-1 to TRBJ2-7; a weak D match, TRBD1 (6 bases). V gave up 3 bases and J gave up 2 bases, with 14 bases separating them. The germline CDR1 and CDR2 sequences are MNHNS and SASEGT. CDR3 length: 15 amino acids.

As to this clonotype: A much more abundant neighbour one base away suggests this may be a read error. This chain joins TRBV11-2 and TRBJ2-7; no reliable D call. The germline gives CDR1 SGHAT, CDR2 FQNNGV. CDR3 length: 11 amino acids. Trimming took off 11 bases at V and 3 bases at J, with 11 bases between the two ends. DNA for the CDR3: TGTGCCTGGAGTATCAGCTACGAGCAGTACTTC. Its translation is CAWSISYEQYF. Full variable domain (outside the CDR3, taken from reference TRBV11-2 and TRBJ2-7): EAGVAQSPRYKIIEKRQSVAFWCNPISGHATLYWYQQILGQGPKLLIQFQNNGVVDDSQLPKDRFSAERLKGVDSTLKIQPAKLEDSAVYLCAWSISYEQYFGPGTRLTVT.

This clonotype was picked up many times. The chain joins TRBV3-1 to TRBJ1-5; D is uncertain. Trimming took 3 bases from V and 1 from J, leaving 13 bases between them. Germline V lookup: CDR1 LGHDT, CDR2 YNNKEL (reference sequence). The CDR3 is made up of 16 amino acids. The CDR3 nucleotides are TGTGCCAGCAGCCATGGAGGGTTAGGGAGCAATCAGCCCCAGCATTTT. The encoded protein is CASSHGGLGSNQPQHF.

This clonotype was seen at least ten times. This sequence joins TRBV5-1 and TRBJ2-5; D possibly matches TRBD1 or TRBD2 (5 bases each). The CDR3 spans 13 residues. Germline V CDR1 and CDR2: SGHRS, YFSETQ. Trimming removed 5 bases at V and 3 bases at J, with 11 bases between. CDR3 amino acids: CASRLGEKETQYF. In nucleotides, the CDR3 is TGCGCCAGCAGACTGGGGGAAAAAGAGACCCAGTACTTC.

This clonotype was counted at least ten times. The rearrangement links TRBV2 to TRBJ1-1; 7 bases match TRBD1. V was clipped by 6 bases and J by 4 bases; unmatched bases: 5. Per the germline V gene, CDR1 is SNHLY and CDR2 is FYNNEI. This CDR3 has 13 amino acids. The CDR3 DNA sequence: TGTGCCAGCAGCGCGGGACAGCGCACTGAAGCTTTCTTT. Amino acid sequence: CASSAGQRTEAFF.

This clonotype was recorded many times. The chain's CDR3 is CASSVGQGFLDTQYF. Here the CDR3 DNA reads TGTGCCAGCAGTGTGGGACAGGGGTTTCTAGATACGCAGTATTTT. The J gene is TRBJ2-3, the V gene TRBV2, with 10 bases matching TRBD1. V lost 4 bases to trimming and J lost 5 bases; unmatched junction nucleotides: 6. CDR1 is SNHLY and CDR2 is FYNNEI in the germline V gene. This CDR3 contains 15 residues.

The V and J genes are TRBV28 and TRBJ2-3, with 9 positions matching TRBD1. Germline V gene sequence: CDR1 MDHEN, CDR2 SYDVKM. The length of the CDR3 is 13 residues. The junction had 7 bases not matched to a gene; V was cut back by 11 bases and J by 4 bases. The CDR3 DNA sequence: TGTGCCGGCCCGGGACAGGGCCCAGATACGCAGTATTTT. Residues: CAGPGQGPDTQYF.

This clonotype was counted at least ten times. The rearrangement joins TRBV18 to TRBJ2-7; 10 bases fit TRBD1. CDR3 size: 15 residues. In germline, CDR1 is KGHSH, CDR2 LQKENI. After removal of 1 base from V and 2 bases from J, the junction contained 2 bases not matched to a gene. The CDR3 loop reads CASSPRTGGAYEQYF. In DNA, the CDR3 is TGTGCCAGCTCACCACGGACAGGGGGGGCCTACGAGCAGTACTTC. The full variable domain, completed using reference TRBV18 and TRBJ2-7, is NAGVMQNPRHLVRRRGQEARLRCSPMKGHSHVYWYRQLPEEGLKFMVYLQKENIIDESGMPKERFSAEFPKEGPSILRIQQVVRGDSAAYFCASSPRTGGAYEQYFGPGTRLTVT.

In regard to this clonotype: At one of its ends the junction is not consistent with the germline gene, which may arise from a read error. V gene TRBV5-1 combines with J gene TRBJ2-7; 8 bases fit TRBD2. Per germline, CDR1 SGHRS and CDR2 YFSETQ. The CDR3 totals 16 residues. DNA for the CDR3: TGCGCCAGCAGCCCCGGAGACGGGAGGGCTTCCTGCGAGCAGTACTTC. Protein: CASSPGDGRASCEQYF.

V is TRBV5-5 and J is TRBJ2-1, with 8 bases lining up with TRBD2. This CDR3 has 16 residues. Looked up from germline, CDR1 is SGHKS and CDR2 is YYEKEE (reference sequence). With 0 bases clipped from V and 4 bases from J, the junction kept 6 bases outside the gene matches. The DNA for the CDR3 is TGTGCCAGCAGCTTGGCGGGAGGGCCGGGGTACAATGAGCAGTTCTTC. Its translation is CASSLAGGPGYNEQFF.

This clonotype has just a few counts. The gene calls are TRBV10-3 and TRBJ1-2; the match to TRBD1 covers 9 bases. This CDR3 is 15 amino acids long. The J segment lost 0 bases and the V segment lost 3 bases, leaving 2 bases of the junction unmatched. CDR1 ENHRY and CDR2 SYGVKD come from the germline V gene. The CDR3, as DNA: TGTGCCATCAGTGAAGGGACAGGGCCTAACTATGGCTACACCTTC. It specifies CAISEGTGPNYGYTF.

In its sample, this clonotype was seen a few times. The J gene is TRBJ1-2, the V gene TRBV19; a possible D gene is TRBD1 (6 bases). Trimming pared 0 bases from V and 0 bases from J, leaving 8 bases between. The germline gives CDR1 LNHDA, CDR2 SQIVND (reference sequence). There are 15 residues in the CDR3. CDR3 residues: CASSIEQGTNYGYTF. CDR3 coding DNA: TGTGCCAGTAGTATAGAACAGGGTACTAACTATGGCTACACCTTC.